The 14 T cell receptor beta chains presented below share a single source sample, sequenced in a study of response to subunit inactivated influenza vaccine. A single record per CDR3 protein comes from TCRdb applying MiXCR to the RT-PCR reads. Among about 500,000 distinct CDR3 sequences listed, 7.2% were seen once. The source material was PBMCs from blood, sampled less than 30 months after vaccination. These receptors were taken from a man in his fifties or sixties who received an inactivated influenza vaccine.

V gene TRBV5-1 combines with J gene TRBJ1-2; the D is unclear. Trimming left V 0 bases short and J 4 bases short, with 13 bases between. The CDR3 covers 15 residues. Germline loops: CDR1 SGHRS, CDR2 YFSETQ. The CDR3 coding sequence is TGCGCCAGCAGCTTGGATGCAGGAGGAGTCTATGGCTACACCTTC. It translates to CASSLDAGGVYGYTF. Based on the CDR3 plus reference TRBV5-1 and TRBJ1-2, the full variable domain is KAGVTQTPRYLIKTRGQQVTLSCSPISGHRSVSWYQQTPGQGLQFLFEYFSETQRNKGNFPGRFSGRQFSNSRSEMNVSTLELGDSALYLCASSLDAGGVYGYTFGSGTRLTVV.

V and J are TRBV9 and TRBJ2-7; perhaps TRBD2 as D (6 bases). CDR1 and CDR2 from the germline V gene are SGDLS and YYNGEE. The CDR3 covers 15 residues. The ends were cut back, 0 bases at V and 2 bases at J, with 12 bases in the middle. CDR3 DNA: TGTGCCAGCAGCGTAGCCGAGGGCGGGACCTACGAGCAGTACTTC. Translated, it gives CASSVAEGGTYEQYF.

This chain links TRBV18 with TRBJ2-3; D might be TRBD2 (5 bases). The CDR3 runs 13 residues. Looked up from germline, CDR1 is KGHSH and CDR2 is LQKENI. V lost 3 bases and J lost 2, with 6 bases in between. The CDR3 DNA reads TGTGCCAGCTCACCTCTAGCCACAGATACGCAGTATTTT. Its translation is CASSPLATDTQYF.

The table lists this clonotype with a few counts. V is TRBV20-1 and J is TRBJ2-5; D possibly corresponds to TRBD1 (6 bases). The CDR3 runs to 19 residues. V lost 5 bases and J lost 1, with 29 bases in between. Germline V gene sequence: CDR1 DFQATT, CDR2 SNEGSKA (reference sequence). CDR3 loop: CSARRLTGRKDEPQETQYF. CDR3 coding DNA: TGCAGTGCTCGCCGTCTAACAGGGAGAAAGGACGAACCCCAAGAGACCCAGTACTTC.

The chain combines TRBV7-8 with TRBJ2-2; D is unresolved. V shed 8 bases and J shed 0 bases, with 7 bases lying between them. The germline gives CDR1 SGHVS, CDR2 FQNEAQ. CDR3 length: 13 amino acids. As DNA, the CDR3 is TGTGCCAGCCGGGCGACGAACACCGGGGAGCTGTTTTTT. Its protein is CASRATNTGELFF.

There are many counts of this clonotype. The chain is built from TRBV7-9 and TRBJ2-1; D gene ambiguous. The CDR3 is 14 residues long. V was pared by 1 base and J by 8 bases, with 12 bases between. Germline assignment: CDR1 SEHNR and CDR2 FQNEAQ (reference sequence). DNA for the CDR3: TGTGCCAGCAGCTTAGTAGCCCCTGGCTATGAGCAGTTCTTC. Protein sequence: CASSLVAPGYEQFF. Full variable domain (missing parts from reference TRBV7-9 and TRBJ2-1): DTGVSQNPRHKITKRGQNVTFRCDPISEHNRLYWYRQTLGQGPEFLTYFQNEAQLEKSRLLSDRFSAERPKGSFSTLEIQRTEQGDSAMYLCASSLVAPGYEQFFGPGTRLTVL.

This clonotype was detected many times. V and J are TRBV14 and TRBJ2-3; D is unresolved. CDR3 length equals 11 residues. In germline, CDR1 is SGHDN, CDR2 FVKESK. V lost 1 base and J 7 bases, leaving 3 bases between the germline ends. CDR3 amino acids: CASSQVYTQYF. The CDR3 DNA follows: TGTGCCAGCAGCCAAGTTTATACGCAGTATTTT.

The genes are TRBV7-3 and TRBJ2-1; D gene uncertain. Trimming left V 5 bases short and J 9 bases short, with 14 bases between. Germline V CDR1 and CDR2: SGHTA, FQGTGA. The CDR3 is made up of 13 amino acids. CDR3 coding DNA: TGTGCCAGCAGCCCTGACTCGTGGGGTGAGCAGTTCTTC. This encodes CASSPDSWGEQFF.

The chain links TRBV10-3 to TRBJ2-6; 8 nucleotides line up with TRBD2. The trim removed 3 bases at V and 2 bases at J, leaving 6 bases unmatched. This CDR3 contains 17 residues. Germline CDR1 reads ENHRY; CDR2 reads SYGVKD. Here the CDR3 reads CAISEGLAGTGANVLTF. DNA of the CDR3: TGTGCCATCAGTGAAGGACTAGCTGGAACTGGGGCCAACGTCCTGACTTTC.

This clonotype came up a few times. The CDR3 nucleotides read TGTGCCAGCATCGGAGGAGAGCCGGGCGCTGGACCTAGCGGGGGGGTCTACGAGCAGTACTTC. This gives the protein CASIGGEPGAGPSGGVYEQYF. This chain uses TRBV11-1 with TRBJ2-7, with 12 bases identical to TRBD2. After removal of 7 bases from V and 3 bases from J, the junction contained 25 bases not matched to a gene. This CDR3 is built from 21 residues. In germline, CDR1 is SGHAT, CDR2 FQDESV (reference sequence).

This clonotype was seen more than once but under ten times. The CDR3 reads CASRATTDTQYF. The DNA of the CDR3 is TGTGCCAGCAGGGCTACCACAGATACGCAGTATTTT. V is TRBV12-3 or TRBV12-4 and J is TRBJ2-3; D ambiguous. Trimming cost V 6 bases and J 2 bases, with 6 bases left between them. This CDR3 spans 12 amino acids.

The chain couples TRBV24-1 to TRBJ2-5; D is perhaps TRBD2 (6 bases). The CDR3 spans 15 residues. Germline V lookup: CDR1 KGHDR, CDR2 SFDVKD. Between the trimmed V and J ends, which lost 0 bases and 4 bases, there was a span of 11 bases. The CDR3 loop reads CATSDLTGDGETQYF. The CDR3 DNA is TGTGCCACCAGTGATTTGACGGGGGACGGAGAGACCCAGTACTTC.

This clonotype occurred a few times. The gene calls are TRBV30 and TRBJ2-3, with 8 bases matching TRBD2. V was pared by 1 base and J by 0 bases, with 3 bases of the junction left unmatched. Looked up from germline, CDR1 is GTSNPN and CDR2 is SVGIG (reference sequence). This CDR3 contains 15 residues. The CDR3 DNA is TGTGCCTGGAGTGGACTAGCGACGAGCACAGATACGCAGTATTTT. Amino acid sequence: CAWSGLATSTDTQYF.

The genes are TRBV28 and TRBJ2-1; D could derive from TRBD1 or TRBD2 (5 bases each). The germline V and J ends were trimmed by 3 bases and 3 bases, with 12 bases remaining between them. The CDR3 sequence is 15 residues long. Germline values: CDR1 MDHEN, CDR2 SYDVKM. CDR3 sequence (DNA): TGTGCCAGCAGTTTCGGGACCCCGCACTACAATGAGCAGTTCTTC. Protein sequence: CASSFGTPHYNEQFF. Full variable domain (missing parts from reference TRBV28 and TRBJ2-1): DVKVTQSSRYLVKRTGEKVFLECVQDMDHENMFWYRQDPGLGLRLIYFSYDVKMKEKGDIPEGYSVSREKKERFSLILESASTNQTSMYLCASSFGTPHYNEQFFGPGTRLTVL.